A selection of T cell receptor beta chains follows, all from one sample in a study of OX40 agonist ivuxolimab in advanced cancers. This table comes from immunoSEQ multiplex PCR, and its TCRdb copy is limited to in-frame clones, with some not included. The table records about 82,000 clones, more than 80% of them present only once. Sequenced here: CD4+ or CD8+ T cells sorted from blood, sampled in a trial of the OX40 agonist ivuxolimab. The receptors here all came from an adult with an advanced solid tumor such as melanoma, head and neck, liver or kidney cancer. CDR3s include the opening cysteine and the closing phenylalanine or tryptophan. The D gene is left open where the match is weak.

V gene	D gene	J gene	CDR3 DNA	CDR3 protein
TRBV30	TRBD1	TRBJ2-5	TGTGCCTGGGGGGTGGACAGGGAAGAGACCCAGTACTTC	CAWGVDREETQYF
TRBV28	TRBD1	TRBJ2-7	TGTGCCAGCAGAGGGACAGGGCTGACCTACGAGCAGTACTTC	CASRGTGLTYEQYF
TRBV7-2	.	TRBJ1-5	TGTGCCAGCAGTGATCGACAGTCCAATCAGCCCCAGCATTTT	CASSDRQSNQPQHF
TRBV5-1	.	TRBJ2-5	TGCGCCAGCAGCTTGGGCGGAGTTGACCAAGAGACCCAGTACTTC	CASSLGGVDQETQYF
TRBV30	.	TRBJ2-3	TGTGCCTCAGGGCGACTTAGCACAGATACGCAGTATTTT	CASGRLSTDTQYF
TRBV10-3	TRBD1	TRBJ1-4	TGTGCCATTGGGACAGGGGGCGGAACTAATGAAAAACTGTTTTTT	CAIGTGGGTNEKLFF
TRBV19	.	TRBJ1-5	TGTGCCAGTAGTATGCAGGGCTTTAGCAATCAGCCCCAGCATTTT	CASSMQGFSNQPQHF
TRBV10-3	TRBD1	TRBJ1-5	TGTGCCATCAGGGGAGGGACAGGGGAACAGCCCCAGCATTTT	CAIRGGTGEQPQHF
TRBV5-5	TRBD2	TRBJ2-3	TGTGCCAGCAGCTTTTTATTAGCGGGGGGCCGGGGTTCAGATACGCAGTATTTT	CASSFLLAGGRGSDTQYF
TRBV25-1	.	TRBJ1-6	TGTGCCAGCAGAGCTATTGGGAGCTCCTATAATTCACCCCTCCACTTT	CASRAIGSSYNSPLHF
TRBV6-1	.	TRBJ2-1	TGTGCCAGCAGTGAAGGGCAGGCCTACAATGAGCAGTTCTTC	CASSEGQAYNEQFF
TRBV19	.	TRBJ1-2	TGTGCCAGTAGTATAGGGCGCGCAGTGGATGGCTACACCTTC	CASSIGRAVDGYTF
TRBV28	TRBD1	TRBJ1-4	TGTGCCAGCAGTGCGATAGGACAGGGGCGATACTCTAAGTACGAAAAACTGTTTTTT	CASSAIGQGRYSKYEKLFF
TRBV7-9	TRBD1	TRBJ2-7	TGTGCCAGCAGCTTCGGGGACAGGTCCTCCTACGAGCAGTACTTC	CASSFGDRSSYEQYF
TRBV27	.	TRBJ2-7	TGTGCCAGCAGGACCGGGACAACCTACGAGCAGTACTTC	CASRTGTTYEQYF
TRBV6-6	.	TRBJ1-6	TGTGCCAGCAGTTACTCAGGAGGGTACTATAATTCACCCCTCCACTTT	CASSYSGGYYNSPLHF
TRBV9	.	TRBJ1-2	TGTGCCAGCAGCGTAGGTGCAGGGTTCGACTATGGCTACACCTTC	CASSVGAGFDYGYTF